These T cell receptor beta chains were read from a single sample in a study of T cells after yellow fever vaccination. TCRdb processed the 5' RACE reads anew with MiXCR; each CDR3 protein has one entry. The sample consists of 450,000 to 600,000 distinct CDR3 sequences, roughly 13% of them appearing once. Sequencing used PBMCs, obtained on the day of the yellow fever booster vaccination. Receptors were obtained from a man aged 25-45 years who received the YFV17D yellow fever vaccine. Each CDR3 is given with its conserved first and last residue. Fields, in order: clone size, J gene, D gene, V gene, CDR3 protein, CDR3 DNA. D genes are given only for firm matches. Not all rows give a size; the values are once, few, many and, for expanded clones, a class.

clone_size: many; j_call: TRBJ1-2; d_call: NA; v_call: TRBV12-3/TRBV12-4; cdr3_aa: CASSLWGRDGYTF; cdr3_nt: TGTGCCAGCAGTTTATGGGGGCGGGACGGCTACACCTTC
clone_size: few; j_call: TRBJ2-1; d_call: NA; v_call: TRBV9; cdr3_aa: CASSVEPLAGGEQFF; cdr3_nt: TGTGCCAGCAGCGTAGAACCCCTAGCCGGGGGTGAGCAGTTCTTC
clone_size: many; j_call: TRBJ2-7; d_call: NA; v_call: TRBV20-1; cdr3_aa: CSATDGPQYEQYF; cdr3_nt: TGCAGTGCCACTGACGGACCCCAGTACGAGCAGTACTTC
clone_size: few; j_call: TRBJ1-2; d_call: NA; v_call: TRBV5-1; cdr3_aa: CASSLAGGPNPAYGYTF; cdr3_nt: TGCGCCAGCAGCTTGGCCGGTGGTCCGAATCCGGCGTATGGCTACACCTTC
clone_size: few; j_call: TRBJ2-7; d_call: TRBD2; v_call: TRBV20-1; cdr3_aa: CSAIAGVYEQYF; cdr3_nt: TGCAGTGCTATAGCGGGAGTGTACGAGCAGTACTTC
clone_size: few; j_call: TRBJ2-7; d_call: TRBD1; v_call: TRBV27; cdr3_aa: CASSSQTGGVIEQYF; cdr3_nt: TGTGCCAGCAGTTCCCAGACAGGGGGGGTTATCGAGCAGTACTTC
clone_size: few; j_call: TRBJ2-5; d_call: NA; v_call: TRBV5-4; cdr3_aa: CASSFKAGEETQYF; cdr3_nt: TGTGCCAGCAGCTTCAAAGCCGGGGAAGAGACCCAGTACTTC
clone_size: few; j_call: TRBJ2-7; d_call: TRBD2; v_call: TRBV6-2/TRBV6-3; cdr3_aa: CASSYGSGRAGEQYF; cdr3_nt: TGTGCCAGCAGTTACGGGTCCGGGAGGGCCGGCGAGCAGTACTTC
clone_size: NA; j_call: TRBJ2-7; d_call: NA; v_call: TRBV6-6; cdr3_aa: CASSYGTSYEQYF; cdr3_nt: TGTGCCAGCAGTTACGGAACTAGCTACGAGCAGTACTTC
clone_size: NA; j_call: TRBJ2-5; d_call: TRBD2; v_call: TRBV20-1; cdr3_aa: CSASLAGGETQYF; cdr3_nt: TGCAGTGCAAGTTTAGCGGGAGGGGAGACCCAGTACTTC
clone_size: few; j_call: TRBJ2-5; d_call: TRBD1; v_call: TRBV6-5; cdr3_aa: CASSYNQRTGGLLQETQYF; cdr3_nt: TGTGCCAGCAGTTACAACCAGAGGACAGGGGGACTTTTGCAAGAGACCCAGTACTTC
clone_size: few; j_call: TRBJ1-4; d_call: TRBD1; v_call: TRBV20-1; cdr3_aa: CSARDRASEKLFF; cdr3_nt: TGCAGTGCTAGGGACAGGGCTAGTGAAAAACTGTTTTTT
clone_size: few; j_call: TRBJ2-1; d_call: NA; v_call: TRBV12-3/TRBV12-4; cdr3_aa: CASSEVVTATYNEQFF; cdr3_nt: TGTGCCAGCAGCGAGGTGGTGACGGCAACCTACAATGAGCAGTTCTTC
clone_size: few; j_call: TRBJ2-7; d_call: NA; v_call: TRBV20-1; cdr3_aa: CSARRVAATREQYF; cdr3_nt: TGCAGTGCTAGAAGAGTAGCGGCCACGCGTGAGCAGTACTTC
clone_size: NA; j_call: TRBJ1-2; d_call: TRBD1; v_call: TRBV7-9; cdr3_aa: CASSYGQVYGYTF; cdr3_nt: TGTGCCAGCAGTTACGGACAGGTCTATGGCTACACCTTC
clone_size: many; j_call: TRBJ2-3; d_call: TRBD2; v_call: TRBV3-1; cdr3_aa: CASSPGTSGTDTQYF; cdr3_nt: TGTGCCAGCAGCCCGGGGACTAGCGGCACAGATACGCAGTATTTT
clone_size: NA; j_call: TRBJ1-5; d_call: TRBD1; v_call: TRBV2; cdr3_aa: CASSPIMTGGGQPQHF; cdr3_nt: TGTGCCAGCAGTCCCATAATGACAGGGGGCGGCCAGCCCCAGCATTTT
clone_size: few; j_call: TRBJ1-2; d_call: NA; v_call: TRBV29-1; cdr3_aa: CSVEGEGDNYGYTF; cdr3_nt: TGCAGCGTTGAAGGAGAAGGGGACAACTATGGCTACACCTTC
clone_size: many; j_call: TRBJ2-2; d_call: NA; v_call: TRBV5-1; cdr3_aa: CASSSGSRGTGELFF; cdr3_nt: TGCGCCAGCAGCTCAGGGAGTCGAGGCACCGGGGAGCTGTTTTTT
clone_size: NA; j_call: TRBJ2-1; d_call: NA; v_call: TRBV29-1; cdr3_aa: CSVDSRISSGNEQFF; cdr3_nt: TGCAGCGTTGATTCTCGCATAAGTAGCGGTAATGAGCAGTTCTTC
clone_size: once; j_call: TRBJ1-4; d_call: NA; v_call: TRBV4-3; cdr3_aa: CASSQDGRESEKLFF; cdr3_nt: TGCGCCAGCAGCCAAGATGGCAGGGAGAGTGAAAAACTGTTTTTT
clone_size: few; j_call: TRBJ2-2; d_call: TRBD2; v_call: TRBV29-1; cdr3_aa: CSVEAGTSGTGELFF; cdr3_nt: TGCAGCGTTGAAGCCGGGACTAGCGGCACCGGGGAGCTGTTTTTT
clone_size: NA; j_call: TRBJ1-4; d_call: NA; v_call: TRBV20-1; cdr3_aa: CSAILKAYNEKLFF; cdr3_nt: TGCAGTGCTATCCTGAAAGCCTATAATGAAAAACTGTTTTTT
clone_size: few; j_call: TRBJ2-7; d_call: NA; v_call: TRBV27; cdr3_aa: CASSTLATPYEQYF; cdr3_nt: TGTGCCAGCAGTACCCTAGCGACTCCCTACGAGCAGTACTTC
clone_size: few; j_call: TRBJ2-7; d_call: TRBD2; v_call: TRBV6-2/TRBV6-3; cdr3_aa: CASSYRGRAQDEQYF; cdr3_nt: TGTGCCAGCAGTTACCGCGGGAGGGCCCAGGACGAGCAGTACTTC
clone_size: NA; j_call: TRBJ2-7; d_call: TRBD2; v_call: TRBV18; cdr3_aa: CASSPQELAGVGEQYF; cdr3_nt: TGTGCCAGCTCACCACAGGAACTAGCGGGAGTAGGAGAGCAGTACTTC
clone_size: NA; j_call: TRBJ1-4; d_call: NA; v_call: TRBV7-2; cdr3_aa: CASSSLGGAREKLFF; cdr3_nt: TGTGCCAGCAGCTCACTTGGGGGGGCCAGGGAAAAACTGTTTTTT
clone_size: few; j_call: TRBJ2-1; d_call: TRBD2; v_call: TRBV20-1; cdr3_aa: CSARWPSGAYNEQFF; cdr3_nt: TGCAGTGCTAGATGGCCTAGCGGGGCCTACAATGAGCAGTTCTTC
clone_size: NA; j_call: TRBJ1-1; d_call: NA; v_call: TRBV7-9; cdr3_aa: CASSPGHSLNTEAFF; cdr3_nt: TGTGCCAGCAGCCCGGGACATTCTTTGAACACTGAAGCTTTCTTT
clone_size: NA; j_call: TRBJ1-1; d_call: NA; v_call: TRBV7-2; cdr3_aa: CASSLWAPNTEAFF; cdr3_nt: TGTGCCAGCAGCTTATGGGCCCCGAACACTGAAGCTTTCTTT
clone_size: many; j_call: TRBJ2-2; d_call: TRBD2; v_call: TRBV5-5; cdr3_aa: CASSWGLASTGELFF; cdr3_nt: TGTGCCAGCAGCTGGGGACTAGCGTCAACCGGGGAGCTGTTTTTT
clone_size: few; j_call: TRBJ1-1; d_call: NA; v_call: TRBV7-2; cdr3_aa: CASSLLAEAFF; cdr3_nt: TGTGCCAGCAGCTTATTAGCTGAAGCTTTCTTT
clone_size: few; j_call: TRBJ2-1; d_call: NA; v_call: TRBV9; cdr3_aa: CASSVRGVEQFF; cdr3_nt: TGTGCCAGCAGCGTAAGAGGAGTTGAGCAGTTCTTC
clone_size: NA; j_call: TRBJ2-7; d_call: NA; v_call: TRBV29-1; cdr3_aa: CSVEGGERYEQYF; cdr3_nt: TGCAGCGTTGAAGGTGGGGAGCGCTACGAGCAGTACTTC
clone_size: few; j_call: TRBJ2-3; d_call: NA; v_call: TRBV5-6; cdr3_aa: CASSLSGGVTDTQYF; cdr3_nt: TGTGCCAGCAGCTTGTCAGGGGGGGTCACAGATACGCAGTATTTT
clone_size: NA; j_call: TRBJ2-7; d_call: NA; v_call: TRBV20-1; cdr3_aa: CSAGEWSGTPVDF; cdr3_nt: TGCAGTGCTGGTGAATGGAGCGGAACCCCCGTCGACTTC
clone_size: few; j_call: TRBJ2-3; d_call: NA; v_call: TRBV5-5; cdr3_aa: CASSLFQADTQYF; cdr3_nt: TGTGCCAGCAGCTTGTTCCAGGCAGATACGCAGTATTTT
clone_size: NA; j_call: TRBJ2-5; d_call: NA; v_call: TRBV21-1; cdr3_aa: CASSKNPRQGNQETQYF; cdr3_nt: TGTGCCAGCAGCAAGAATCCCCGACAGGGTAACCAAGAGACCCAGTACTTC
clone_size: NA; j_call: TRBJ2-5; d_call: NA; v_call: TRBV19; cdr3_aa: CATSSPPWETQYF; cdr3_nt: TGTGCCACCTCGTCTCCCCCATGGGAGACCCAGTACTTC
clone_size: many; j_call: TRBJ2-7; d_call: TRBD2; v_call: TRBV27; cdr3_aa: CASSLLSRLAGGIYEQYF; cdr3_nt: TGTGCCAGCAGTTTACTATCCCGACTAGCGGGAGGAATCTACGAGCAGTACTTC
clone_size: NA; j_call: TRBJ2-1; d_call: TRBD2; v_call: TRBV9; cdr3_aa: CASSERTRGLLGDNEQFF; cdr3_nt: TGTGCCAGCAGCGAAAGGACTAGGGGCCTCCTGGGCGACAATGAGCAGTTCTTC
clone_size: NA; j_call: TRBJ2-2; d_call: NA; v_call: TRBV13; cdr3_aa: CASSLTDSNTGELFF; cdr3_nt: TGTGCCAGCAGCTTAACAGACAGTAACACCGGGGAGCTGTTTTTT
clone_size: many; j_call: TRBJ2-5; d_call: NA; v_call: TRBV5-1; cdr3_aa: CASSLEVRGKVPETQYF; cdr3_nt: TGCGCCAGCAGCTTGGAGGTTCGAGGGAAGGTCCCAGAGACCCAGTACTTC
clone_size: NA; j_call: TRBJ2-5; d_call: NA; v_call: TRBV15; cdr3_aa: CATSRDGRAKETQYF; cdr3_nt: TGTGCCACCAGCAGAGATGGCAGGGCCAAAGAGACCCAGTACTTC
clone_size: NA; j_call: TRBJ2-3; d_call: TRBD1; v_call: TRBV2; cdr3_aa: CASRPGQGITDTQYF; cdr3_nt: TGTGCCAGCAGGCCGGGACAGGGAATCACAGATACGCAGTATTTT
clone_size: NA; j_call: TRBJ2-7; d_call: NA; v_call: TRBV14; cdr3_aa: CASSREGGLSSYEQYF; cdr3_nt: TGTGCCAGCAGCCGGGAAGGGGGGCTCAGCTCCTACGAGCAGTACTTC
clone_size: few; j_call: TRBJ2-3; d_call: NA; v_call: TRBV7-9; cdr3_aa: CASSPGTLSTDTQYF; cdr3_nt: TGTGCCAGCAGCCCCGGGACCCTTAGCACAGATACGCAGTATTTT
clone_size: few; j_call: TRBJ2-7; d_call: TRBD2; v_call: TRBV9; cdr3_aa: CASSVGASGMLEQYF; cdr3_nt: TGTGCCAGCAGCGTAGGTGCTAGCGGGATGCTCGAGCAGTACTTC
clone_size: NA; j_call: TRBJ2-5; d_call: NA; v_call: TRBV6-5; cdr3_aa: CASSYSSRGVQETQYF; cdr3_nt: TGTGCCAGCAGTTACTCGAGCAGGGGTGTACAAGAGACCCAGTACTTC
clone_size: NA; j_call: TRBJ1-5; d_call: TRBD1; v_call: TRBV12-3/TRBV12-4; cdr3_aa: CASISGTGHQPQHF; cdr3_nt: TGTGCCAGCATTTCCGGGACAGGTCATCAGCCCCAGCATTTT
clone_size: few; j_call: TRBJ2-3; d_call: TRBD2; v_call: TRBV20-1; cdr3_aa: CSAGGLAGPTDTQYF; cdr3_nt: TGCAGTGCTGGGGGACTAGCGGGACCGACAGATACGCAGTATTTT
clone_size: few; j_call: TRBJ2-5; d_call: TRBD2; v_call: TRBV7-9; cdr3_aa: CASSISGVQETQYF; cdr3_nt: TGTGCCAGCAGCATAAGCGGGGTCCAAGAGACCCAGTACTTC
clone_size: few; j_call: TRBJ1-1; d_call: NA; v_call: TRBV20-1; cdr3_aa: CSARDHRNTEAFF; cdr3_nt: TGCAGTGCTAGAGATCATCGGAACACTGAAGCTTTCTTT
clone_size: many; j_call: TRBJ1-2; d_call: NA; v_call: TRBV4-1; cdr3_aa: CASSQAASGYTF; cdr3_nt: TGCGCCAGCAGCCAAGCAGCTAGTGGCTACACCTTC
clone_size: NA; j_call: TRBJ2-3; d_call: TRBD2; v_call: TRBV4-2; cdr3_aa: CASSQVVAGEAGADTQYF; cdr3_nt: TGTGCCAGCAGCCAAGTGGTAGCGGGAGAAGCAGGCGCAGATACGCAGTATTTT